This passage covers 8 T cell receptor beta chains from one sample sequenced in a study of breast tumors, draining lymph nodes, adjacent tissues. TCRdb independently ran MiXCR on the multiplex PCR reads; one entry per CDR3 protein. The table lists 200,000 or so distinct CDR3 sequences, around 29% of them singletons, with approximately 4.3% in the top ten. Breast cancer patients provided tissue from their axillary draining lymph nodes. The sequenced sample consisted of axillary lymph node tissue. The receptors here all came from a female donor with breast cancer. Some clones in this sample may be carry-over from other donors' samples.

This clonotype showed up many times. This chain connects TRBV5-5 to TRBJ1-2; the match to TRBD1 covers 7 bases. This CDR3 has 15 residues. V was clipped by 4 bases and J by 8 bases; unmatched bases: 14. CDR1 and CDR2 (germline): SGHKS, YYEKEE (reference sequence). DNA for the CDR3: TGTGCCAGCAGCCCAACAACCGGGTCACAGGGGGGCTACACCTTC. Translated: CASSPTTGSQGGYTF.

This clonotype was seen many times. The rearrangement joins TRBV28 to TRBJ2-2; maybe TRBD1 (6 bases). The V and J ends lost 6 bases and 2 bases respectively, with 22 bases between them. There are 18 residues in the CDR3. Germline-derived CDR1 and CDR2 are MDHEN and SYDVKM. This CDR3 is CASSYPRPRDTNTGELFF. CDR3 nucleotide sequence: TGTGCCAGCAGCTACCCCCGCCCCCGGGACACCAACACCGGGGAGCTGTTTTTT.

The genes are TRBV5-1 and TRBJ2-2, with D unclear. The CDR3 sequence is 10 residues long. Between the trimmed V and J ends, which lost 4 bases and 7 bases, there was a span of 2 bases. Germline loops: CDR1 SGHRS, CDR2 YFSETQ. The CDR3 is CASSGGELFF. DNA of the CDR3: TGCGCCAGCAGCGGCGGGGAGCTGTTTTTT.

The sample holds many counts of this clonotype. The CDR3 protein is CASTQAGDSYNEQFF. The DNA of the CDR3 is TGTGCCAGCACCCAAGCGGGGGACTCCTACAATGAGCAGTTCTTC. This chain joins TRBV6-6 and TRBJ2-1, with 8 bases fitting TRBD2. Germline-derived CDR1 and CDR2 are MNHNY and SVGAGI (reference sequence). J lost 0 bases, V lost 7 bases, and 5 bases had no gene match. The CDR3 has 15 residues.

There are many counts of this clonotype. The V call is TRBV6-7, the J call TRBJ2-1; a weak D match, TRBD2 (6 bases). TRBV6-7 is classed as an ORF, of uncertain function. V was pared by 1 base and J by 4 bases, with 17 bases between. CDR3 size: 17 residues. CDR3 DNA sequence: TGTGCCAGCAGTTACTGGGCGGGGCCTTCCCCTTACAATGAGCAGTTCTTC. It specifies CASSYWAGPSPYNEQFF.

There are many counts of this clonotype. V and J are TRBV15 and TRBJ2-7; a possible D gene is TRBD2 (5 bases). Germline V gives CDR1 LNHNV, CDR2 YYDKDF (reference sequence). V lost 0 bases, J lost 5 bases, and 8 bases lay in between. This CDR3 contains 13 residues. The CDR3 nucleotides read TGTGCCACCAGCAGAGACGAGGGCGACGAGCAGTACTTC. This encodes CATSRDEGDEQYF. The variable domain in full, completed from reference TRBV15 and TRBJ2-7, reads DAMVIQNPRYQVTQFGKPVTLSCSQTLNHNVMYWYQQKSSQAPKLLFHYYDKDFNNEADTPDNFQSRRPNTSFCFLDIRSPGLGDTAMYLCATSRDEGDEQYFGPGTRLTVT.

This chain connects TRBV20-1 to TRBJ1-4, with D unclear. V was pared by 4 bases and J by 13 bases, with 19 bases between. CDR1 and CDR2 from the germline V gene are DFQATT and SNEGSKA (reference sequence). This CDR3 contains 13 residues. The CDR3 is CSAKNWRGKTLFF. The CDR3 bases are TGCAGTGCTAAGAACTGGCGCGGTAAAACACTGTTTTTT.

This clonotype occurred many times. The CDR3 region is CASRASSGNTIYF. Here the CDR3 DNA reads TGCGCCAGCAGGGCCAGCTCTGGAAACACCATATATTTT. This chain uses TRBV5-1 with TRBJ1-3; D unresolved. From germline, CDR1 is SGHRS and CDR2 YFSETQ. V was trimmed by 5 bases and J by 0 bases, leaving 6 bases between them. The CDR3 is made up of 13 amino acids.